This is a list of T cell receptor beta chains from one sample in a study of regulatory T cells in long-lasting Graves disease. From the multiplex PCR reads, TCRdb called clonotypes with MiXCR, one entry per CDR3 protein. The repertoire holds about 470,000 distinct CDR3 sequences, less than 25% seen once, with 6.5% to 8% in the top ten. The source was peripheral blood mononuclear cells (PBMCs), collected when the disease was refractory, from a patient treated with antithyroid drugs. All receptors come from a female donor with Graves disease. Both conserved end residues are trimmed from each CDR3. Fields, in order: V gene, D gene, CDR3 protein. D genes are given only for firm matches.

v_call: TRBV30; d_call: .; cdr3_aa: AWNPGLNQPQH
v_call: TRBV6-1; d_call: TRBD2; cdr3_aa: ASSHFRASGSYETQY
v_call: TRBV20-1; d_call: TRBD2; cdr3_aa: SARDTSASSYEQY
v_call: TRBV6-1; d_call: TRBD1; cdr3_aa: ASRKTGMGQNTEAF
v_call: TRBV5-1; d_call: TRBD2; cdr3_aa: ASSRSLAGETQY
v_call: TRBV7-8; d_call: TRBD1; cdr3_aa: ASSPEGTGLSEQY
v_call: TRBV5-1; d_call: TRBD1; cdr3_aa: ASSFSGQGAGELF
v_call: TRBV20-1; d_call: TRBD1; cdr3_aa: SARGVQGARKDYEQY
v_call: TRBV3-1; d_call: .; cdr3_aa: ASSQEGGGARLAAF
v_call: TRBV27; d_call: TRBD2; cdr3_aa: ASSLRTSGSWRDTQY
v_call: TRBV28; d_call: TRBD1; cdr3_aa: ASSPGTAPNYEQY
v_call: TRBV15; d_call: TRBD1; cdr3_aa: ATPGTGIYGYT
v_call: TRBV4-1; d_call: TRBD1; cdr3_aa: ASSQVLGQVYGYT
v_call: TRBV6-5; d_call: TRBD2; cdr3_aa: ASSYFGLAGVSSPNEQY
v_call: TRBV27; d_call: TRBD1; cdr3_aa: ASTTGVNTGELF
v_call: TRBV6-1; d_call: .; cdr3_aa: ASRTDSSSANSPLH
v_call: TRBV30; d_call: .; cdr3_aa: AWSVTPYGYT
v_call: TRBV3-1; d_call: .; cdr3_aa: ASSQGTAGEAF
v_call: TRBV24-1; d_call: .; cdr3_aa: ATSDENTEAF
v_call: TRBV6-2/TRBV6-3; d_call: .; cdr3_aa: ASSELTPGGGFGYT
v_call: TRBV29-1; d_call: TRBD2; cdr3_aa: SVASGLAGGTQY
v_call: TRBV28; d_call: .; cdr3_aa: ASSEVGNQPQH
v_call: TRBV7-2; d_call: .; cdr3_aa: ASSPAVPGELF
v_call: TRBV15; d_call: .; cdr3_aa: ATRRSGRNTGELF
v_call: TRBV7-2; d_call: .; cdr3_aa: ASSLVVDGELF
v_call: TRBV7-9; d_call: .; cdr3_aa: ASSLSPAGSYEQY
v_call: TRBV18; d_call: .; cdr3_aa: ASSPRQPANYGYT
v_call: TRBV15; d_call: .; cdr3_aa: ATSRDLPYEQY
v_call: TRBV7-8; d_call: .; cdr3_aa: ASSHAGFDTEAF
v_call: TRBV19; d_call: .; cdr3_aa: ASSILQANQPQH
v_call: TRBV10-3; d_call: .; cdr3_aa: AIKSSVLSNQPQH
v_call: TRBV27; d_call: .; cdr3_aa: ATSPFGTLAYEQY
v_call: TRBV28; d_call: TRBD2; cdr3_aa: ASTLTGAGGLYEQY
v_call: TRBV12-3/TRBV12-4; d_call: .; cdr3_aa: ASSLARAARGNTIY
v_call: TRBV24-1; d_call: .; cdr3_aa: ATSDRTDNRNTGELF